This is a list of T cell receptor beta chains from one sample in a study of T cells expressing NK-cell markers. From the 5' RACE reads, TCRdb lists one entry per CDR3 protein and no DNA. In all, the sample yields about 260,000 distinct CDR3 sequences. The sample consisted of blood T cells: a sorted CD56 or NKG2C T cell subset, CD4+ or CD8+ T cells, or bulk PBMC T cells (not recorded which). These receptors originate from a woman between 18 and 70 years old in good health. Both conserved end residues are part of each CDR3.

J gene: TRBJ2-6
V gene: TRBV9
CDR3 protein: CASSRTGTRNVLTF

J gene: TRBJ2-7
V gene: TRBV4-2
CDR3 protein: CASSQEIRQYEQYF

J gene: TRBJ1-1
V gene: TRBV3-1
CDR3 protein: CASSQGRVGRGTEAFF

J gene: TRBJ1-2
V gene: TRBV7-9
CDR3 protein: CASSLGTIPNYGYTF

J gene: TRBJ2-1
V gene: TRBV12-3/TRBV12-4
CDR3 protein: CASSFAGFVNEQFF

J gene: TRBJ2-1
V gene: TRBV5-4
CDR3 protein: CASSFGGDYNEQFF

J gene: TRBJ2-5
V gene: TRBV5-1
CDR3 protein: CASKTGAYGETQYF

J gene: TRBJ2-1
V gene: TRBV15
CDR3 protein: CATSGGVRNEQFF

J gene: TRBJ2-7
V gene: TRBV29-1
CDR3 protein: CSVYNSGSGYEQYF

J gene: TRBJ2-7
V gene: TRBV10-3
CDR3 protein: CAISESGLGTISYEQYF

J gene: TRBJ2-3
V gene: TRBV7-9
CDR3 protein: CASSSGPVTDTQYF

J gene: TRBJ1-1
V gene: TRBV20-1
CDR3 protein: CRASPGLNTEAFF

J gene: TRBJ2-6
V gene: TRBV5-1
CDR3 protein: CASRADGANVLTF

J gene: TRBJ2-3
V gene: TRBV7-2
CDR3 protein: CASTLGRAGDTQYF

J gene: TRBJ2-2
V gene: TRBV30
CDR3 protein: CAWSAGTGGIGELFF

J gene: TRBJ1-1
V gene: TRBV5-1
CDR3 protein: CASGDQGGSTEAFF

J gene: TRBJ1-4
V gene: TRBV15
CDR3 protein: CATSRDLETFEKLFF

J gene: TRBJ2-2
V gene: TRBV4-3
CDR3 protein: CASNRQGSSVLFF

J gene: TRBJ2-3
V gene: TRBV5-1
CDR3 protein: CASTNKRTGLSLDTQYF

J gene: TRBJ2-3
V gene: TRBV7-2
CDR3 protein: CASSKSGTSGQDTQYF

J gene: TRBJ2-3
V gene: TRBV7-3
CDR3 protein: CASSSTSVGTDTQYF

J gene: TRBJ2-5
V gene: TRBV12-3/TRBV12-4
CDR3 protein: CASSLHTTETQYF

J gene: TRBJ2-5
V gene: TRBV4-3
CDR3 protein: CASSFSWDRGLETQYF